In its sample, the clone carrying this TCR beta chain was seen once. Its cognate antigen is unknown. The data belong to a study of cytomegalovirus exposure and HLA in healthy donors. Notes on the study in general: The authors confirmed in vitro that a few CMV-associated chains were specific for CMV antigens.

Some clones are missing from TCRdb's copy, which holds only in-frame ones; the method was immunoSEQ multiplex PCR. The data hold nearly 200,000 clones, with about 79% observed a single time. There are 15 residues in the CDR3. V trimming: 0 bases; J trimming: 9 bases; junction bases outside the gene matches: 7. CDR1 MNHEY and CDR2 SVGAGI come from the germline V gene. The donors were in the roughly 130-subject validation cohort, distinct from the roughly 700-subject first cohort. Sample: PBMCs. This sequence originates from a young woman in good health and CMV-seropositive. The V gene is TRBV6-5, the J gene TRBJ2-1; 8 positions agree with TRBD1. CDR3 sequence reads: CASSYSIQGAGEQFF. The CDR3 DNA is TGTGCCAGCAGTTACTCGATTCAGGGGGCGGGTGAGCAGTTCTTC.